This T cell receptor (beta chain) was recorded in a study of T cell repertoires and Cas9 in healthy adults. CDR1 and CDR2 (germline): LNHNV, YYDKDF (reference sequence). The length of the CDR3 is 15 residues. Trimming removed 1 base from V and 6 bases from J, with 15 bases in between. Data came from immunoSEQ multiplex PCR; TCRdb stores just in-frame clones and leaves some out. The data hold tens of thousands of clones, with 80% to 95% observed a single time. The specimen sequenced was CD4+ effector T cells (CD127+, CD25-, CD137-, CD154-) from PBMCs; culture status not recorded. This TCR was sampled from a human donor in good health. The V gene is TRBV15, the J gene TRBJ1-1; TRBD1 might be the D (5 bases). CDR3 in DNA: TGTGCCACCAGCAGAGCCGGGGCAGGGAATCCTGAAGCTTTCTTT. As protein: CATSRAGAGNPEAFF.